A few counts support the clone carrying this T cell receptor beta chain. TCRdb recomputed calls from the RT-PCR reads with MiXCR, one row per CDR3 protein. The repertoire holds approximately 700,000 distinct CDR3 sequences, with roughly 13% as singletons. The data were taken from a study of response to subunit inactivated influenza vaccine. V lost 0 bases to trimming and J lost 5 bases, with 16 bases between them. The CDR3 is 15 residues long. In germline, CDR1 is GTSNPN, CDR2 SVGIG (reference sequence). The source was PBMCs from blood, collected approximately 15 days before vaccination. This chain links TRBV30 with TRBJ1-1; D remains unclear. The receptor was isolated from a man aged 45-65 years who received an inactivated influenza vaccine. DNA for the CDR3: TGTGCCTGGAGTGTAATCACACGTCTTGATACTGAAGCTTTCTTT. This translates into CAWSVITRLDTEAFF.